This entry describes one T cell receptor beta chain. Its antigen remains unknown. This sample was taken from a study of CD4 T cells in relation to SARS-CoV-2 and coronaviruses. About the research overall: After roughly 11 days of antigen culture, PBMC TCR beta CDR3s were sequenced. Study results and limitations: Monoreactive clones expanded significantly more to SARS-CoV-2 than crossreactive clones did. Each donor contributed either pre-pandemic or post-infection samples, not both.

Assay: immunoSEQ multiplex PCR; the TCRdb copy retains only in-frame clones and omits some. Of some 30,000 clones in the sample, about 76% are singletons; the top ten hold over 15%. CD4+ T cells from unexposed donors were obtained before the COVID-19 pandemic (2011-2018). CD4+ T cells were isolated from the cells after about 11 days of culture. Unexposed-donor CD4+ T cells were probed with SARS-CoV-2 S/N and four cold-coronavirus spikes, cells permitting. The germline gives CDR1 LGHNA, CDR2 YSLEER. This CDR3 has 17 residues. V lost 4 bases, J lost 4 bases, and 13 bases stayed unmatched. This chain links TRBV4-3 with TRBJ1-2, with TRBD1 matching 9 bases. Sequenced sample: CD4+ T cells from PBMCs, cultured in vitro. The receptor was derived from a human donor in good health. CDR3 DNA sequence: TGCGCCAGCAGCCGGACTGGGACAGGGCCACCAATCTATGGCTACACCTTC. It encodes CASSRTGTGPPIYGYTF.